These 19 T cell receptor beta chains originate from one sample sequenced in a study of somatic mutations in cytotoxic T cells in rheumatoid arthritis. Repertoires were generated with immunoSEQ multiplex PCR, while TCRdb's copy carries only in-frame clones and drops some. Among roughly 32,000 clones listed, 75% to 90% were seen once. Sequenced input: CD8+ T cells sorted from blood. The receptors were sampled from an adult with rheumatoid arthritis.

This clone was detected a few times. The genes are TRBV30 and TRBJ2-7; tentative D call: TRBD2 (6 bases). CDR1 and CDR2 (germline): GTSNPN, SVGIG (reference sequence). The CDR3 has 12 residues. V lost 3 bases, J lost 4 bases, and 10 bases lay in between. The CDR3 DNA is TGTGCCTGGAGCCCTGGGGGGTACGAGCAGTACTTC. It yields the protein CAWSPGGYEQYF.

The CDR3 bases are TGTGCCAGTGGGGAAGGGCGGGAGGGTAACTATGAGCAGTTCTTC. Amino acids: CASGEGREGNYEQFF. V is TRBV19 and J is TRBJ2-1; 9 nucleotides match TRBD2. CDR1 is LNHDA, CDR2 SQIVND, per germline (reference sequence). With V trimmed by 8 bases and J by 8 bases, 13 bases remained unmatched. This CDR3 has 15 residues.

The chain recombines TRBV27 with TRBJ1-4; D ambiguous. Germline V gives CDR1 MNHEY, CDR2 SMNVEV (reference sequence). V dropped 2 bases and J dropped 4 bases, with 11 bases sitting between them. The CDR3 runs to 15 residues. The CDR3 DNA reads as TGTGCCAGCAGTTTAACGCCCGGGTTTAATGAAAAACTGTTTTTT. This translates into CASSLTPGFNEKLFF.

CDR3 in DNA: TGTGCCAGCAGCTTCGAGGACCCTGAAAAACTGTTTTTT. This sequence encodes CASSFEDPEKLFF. This chain connects TRBV6-1 to TRBJ1-4; D not resolved. The length of the CDR3 is 13 residues. The V end lost 6 bases, the J end lost 7 bases, and 12 bases lay between the germline ends. The germline CDR1 and CDR2 sequences are MNHNS and SASEGT.

The chain employs TRBV6-6 and TRBJ1-2; 9 positions agree with TRBD1. CDR1 is MNHNY, CDR2 SVGAGI, per germline (reference sequence). The CDR3 runs to 15 residues. V was clipped by 2 bases and J by 6 bases; unmatched bases: 7. CDR3 residues: CASSYGGDRVDGYTF. As DNA, the CDR3 is TGTGCCAGCAGTTACGGTGGGGACAGGGTGGATGGCTACACCTTC.

This clone came up a few times. The chain links TRBV5-4 to TRBJ2-7, with TRBD1 matching 7 bases. V shed 4 bases, J shed 2 bases, and the junction held 3 bases outside the gene matches. This CDR3 has 13 amino acids. Looked up from germline, CDR1 is SGHNT and CDR2 is YYREEE (reference sequence). The CDR3 sequence: CASSGDRPYEQYF. The CDR3, as DNA: TGTGCCAGCAGCGGGGACAGACCCTACGAGCAGTACTTC. Using reference TRBV5-4 and TRBJ2-7 for the parts outside the CDR3, the full variable domain is ETGVTQSPTHLIKTRGQQVTLRCSSQSGHNTVSWYQQALGQGPQFIFQYYREEENGRGNFPPRFSGLQFPNYSSELNVNALELDDSALYLCASSGDRPYEQYFGPGTRLTVT.

This clone came up a few times. V and J are TRBV5-6 and TRBJ2-7; weak D call: TRBD2 (6 bases). This CDR3 contains 15 residues. Trimming took off 4 bases at V and 3 bases at J, with 17 bases between the two ends. The germline V gene encodes CDR1 SGHDT and CDR2 YYEEEE. CDR3 DNA sequence: TGTGCCAGCAGCCTCGGGGGTTCGAAGTTCTACGAGCAGTACTTC. As protein: CASSLGGSKFYEQYF.

This clone was observed once. The chain recombines TRBV29-1 with TRBJ2-2; D is uncertain. The germline V gene encodes CDR1 SQVTM and CDR2 ANQGSEA. The ends were cut back, 5 bases at V and 3 bases at J, with 4 bases in the middle. CDR3 length equals 11 residues. The CDR3 coding sequence is TGCAGCGTTAGGGACACCGGGGAGCTGTTTTTT. It is translated as CSVRDTGELFF.

This chain links TRBV7-9 with TRBJ2-7; possibly TRBD2 for D (7 bases). The V and J ends lost 5 bases and 3 bases respectively, with 14 bases between them. CDR3 length: 14 residues. Germline values: CDR1 SEHNR, CDR2 FQNEAQ (reference sequence). DNA for the CDR3: TGTGCCAGCAGCCCGAGGGGGGGATTCTACGAGCAGTACTTC. Encoded protein: CASSPRGGFYEQYF.

This clone was recorded once. The chain uses TRBV29-1 and TRBJ1-2, with a tentative D call TRBD1 (6 bases). The CDR3 has 14 amino acids. The germline gives CDR1 SQVTM, CDR2 ANQGSEA. Deletions cut 6 bases from V and 7 bases from J, with 21 bases between. Here the CDR3 DNA reads TGCAGCGTCTTGACAGGTACCGGGTATGGTGGCTACACCTTC. This translates into CSVLTGTGYGGYTF.

This clone was observed once. J is TRBJ1-2 and V is TRBV28; 7 bases fit TRBD1. The V segment lost 4 bases and the J segment 8 bases; nucleotides outside the gene matches: 16. From germline, CDR1 is MDHEN and CDR2 SYDVKM. The CDR3 contains 16 residues. CDR3 sequence (DNA): TGTGCCAGCAGTTCATTTACAGGGGTTCCCTTGGGAGGCTACACCTTC. Its protein is CASSSFTGVPLGGYTF.

This chain uses TRBV18 with TRBJ2-3, with 7 bases aligning to TRBD1. Germline CDR1 and CDR2: KGHSH and LQKENI. The V segment lost 3 bases and the J segment 2 bases; nucleotides outside the gene matches: 8. This CDR3 is built from 16 residues. CDR3 DNA: TGTGCCAGCTCACCGCGTGCAGGGGGAGACACAGATACGCAGTATTTT. Protein sequence: CASSPRAGGDTDTQYF.

V usage is TRBV6-1 and J usage is TRBJ2-1, with 7 positions matching TRBD2. Germline assignment: CDR1 MNHNS and CDR2 SASEGT. This CDR3 has 15 amino acids. V lost 7 bases to trimming and J lost 6 bases; unmatched junction nucleotides: 12. The CDR3 nucleotides read TGTGCCAGCATGTTGACGGGAGGCGGTGGCAATGAGCAGTTCTTC. Amino acids: CASMLTGGGGNEQFF.

This clone was counted a few times. The chain recombines TRBV9 with TRBJ1-1; D not certain. This CDR3 spans 12 amino acids. V gave up 3 bases and J gave up 4 bases, with 7 bases separating them. Germline V gene sequence: CDR1 SGDLS, CDR2 YYNGEE. The CDR3 nucleotides read TGTGCCAGCAGCGGGGTGGGCACTGAAGCTTTCTTT. Translating it yields CASSGVGTEAFF.

This clone was recorded only once. The genes are TRBV4-3 and TRBJ2-1, with 15 bases lining up with TRBD2. Germline loops: CDR1 LGHNA, CDR2 YSLEER. CDR3 length: 20 amino acids. V trimming: 0 bases; J trimming: 6 bases; junction bases outside the gene matches: 12. The CDR3 reads CASSQDLGLAGGLMSNEQFF. Written as DNA, the CDR3 is TGCGCCAGCAGCCAAGATCTGGGACTAGCGGGGGGTCTAATGTCCAATGAGCAGTTCTTC.

V gene TRBV9 combines with J gene TRBJ1-4; 8 nucleotides align to TRBD1. V lost 3 bases, J lost 6 bases, and 4 bases stayed unmatched. This CDR3 comprises 14 residues. CDR1 SGDLS and CDR2 YYNGEE come from the germline V gene. In DNA form, the CDR3 reads TGTGCCAGCAGCGACGGGACAGGCCATGAAAAACTGTTTTTT. As protein: CASSDGTGHEKLFF.

This chain links TRBV7-2 with TRBJ1-5; D remains ambiguous. Germline V lookup: CDR1 SGHTA, CDR2 FQGNSA. The CDR3 has 15 residues. The V end was cut by 0 bases, the J end by 4 bases, with 10 bases between. CDR3 bases: TGTGCCAGCAGCTTAGCGAGTGAGGGAAATCAGCCCCAGCATTTT. It codes for CASSLASEGNQPQHF.

Here the CDR3 DNA reads TGTGCCAGCAGTTTGCAGGGGCTGCAAGAGACCCAGTACTTC. Translated: CASSLQGLQETQYF. This chain connects TRBV28 to TRBJ2-5; D is perhaps TRBD1 (6 bases). The CDR3 loop spans 14 amino acids. Germline assignment: CDR1 MDHEN and CDR2 SYDVKM. V was clipped by 3 bases and J by 2 bases, with 10 bases between them.

The V gene is TRBV6-1, the J gene TRBJ2-2; no definite D call. Trimming took 3 bases from V and 6 from J, leaving 8 bases between them. The length of the CDR3 is 13 residues. CDR1 is MNHNS and CDR2 is SASEGT in the germline V gene. The CDR3 loop is CASSDLDSGELFF. CDR3 in DNA: TGTGCCAGCAGTGACTTGGATTCCGGGGAGCTGTTTTTT.